The 24 T cell receptor beta chains listed next were all sequenced from one sample in a study of graft-versus-host responses after intestinal transplantation. Sequencing used immunoSEQ multiplex PCR; TCRdb keeps in-frame clones, though not all of them. The table shows nearly 90,000 clones, with over 80% occurring only once. No antigen has been identified for these receptors. The sequences come from unstimulated CD8+ T cells sorted from spleen or lymph node cells, collected before intestinal transplant. The source of these receptors is a human donor who received an intestinal transplant.

This chain connects TRBV6-6 to TRBJ1-2, with D tentatively TRBD1 (5 bases). This CDR3 has 16 residues. Trimming pared 2 bases from V and 0 bases from J, leaving 13 bases between. Germline assignment: CDR1 MNHNY and CDR2 SVGAGI (reference sequence). CDR3 nucleotides: TGTGCCAGCAGTTACCCCTCCCAGGGACCTAACTATGGCTACACCTTC. It codes for CASSYPSQGPNYGYTF.

The rearrangement joins TRBV13 to TRBJ2-1; 10 bases are a match to TRBD2. The germline V gene encodes CDR1 PRHDT and CDR2 FYEKMQ (reference sequence). The CDR3 length is 16 residues. With V trimmed by 4 bases and J by 2 bases, 5 bases remained unmatched. The CDR3 nucleotides read TGTGCCAGCAGCTCCCAGCGGGGGGGCCCCTACAATGAGCAGTTCTTC. Translated: CASSSQRGGPYNEQFF.

The chain employs TRBV7-3 and TRBJ1-1; D is undetermined. Per germline, CDR1 SGHTA and CDR2 FQGTGA. V lost 2 bases and J 0 bases, leaving 10 bases between the germline ends. This CDR3 region has 15 residues. The CDR3 nucleotides are TGTGCCAGCAGCTTAGGGTGGGTAATGAACACTGAAGCTTTCTTT. Protein: CASSLGWVMNTEAFF.

This clone was found a few times. The chain links TRBV4-1 to TRBJ2-5; D tentatively reads TRBD1 or TRBD2 (5 bases each). Trimming pared 4 bases from V and 2 bases from J, leaving 14 bases between. This CDR3 has 15 amino acids. Germline V lookup: CDR1 MGHRA, CDR2 YSYEKL. CDR3 DNA sequence: TGCGCCAGCAGCCCACTGCCCGGGGCGCAAGAGACCCAGTACTTC. Its translation: CASSPLPGAQETQYF.

This clone appeared a single time. V gene TRBV5-6 combines with J gene TRBJ1-5, with D possibly TRBD1 on 6 matching bases. The CDR3 consists of 15 residues. V shed 0 bases and J shed 4 bases, with 11 bases lying between them. Germline V lookup: CDR1 SGHDT, CDR2 YYEEEE. CDR3 residues: CASSLGQAENQPQHF. DNA for the CDR3: TGTGCCAGCAGCTTGGGACAGGCGGAAAATCAGCCCCAGCATTTT.

The chain carries TRBV6-6 and TRBJ2-7; no definite D call. Per the germline V gene, CDR1 is MNHNY and CDR2 is SVGAGI (reference sequence). This CDR3 is built from 14 residues. Deletions cut 2 bases from V and 0 bases from J, with 8 bases between. CDR3 sequence (DNA): TGTGCCAGCAGTTACGCCGGCAGCTCCTACGAGCAGTACTTC. Its translation: CASSYAGSSYEQYF.

This chain connects TRBV11-2 to TRBJ2-7; D possibly uses TRBD1 or TRBD2 (5 bases each). The CDR3 runs to 16 residues. In germline, CDR1 is SGHAT, CDR2 FQNNGV. V lost 2 bases, J lost 1 base, and 15 bases lay in between. The CDR3 DNA reads TGTGCCAGCAGCTTATCACGGGGCCTGGAATCCTACGAGCAGTACTTC. It specifies CASSLSRGLESYEQYF.

V gene TRBV6-5 combines with J gene TRBJ1-1, with 7 bases fitting TRBD1. The J segment lost 0 bases and the V segment lost 5 bases, leaving 6 bases of the junction unmatched. Germline-derived CDR1 and CDR2 are MNHEY and SVGAGI. The CDR3 has 15 amino acids. The CDR3 loop is CASSPGQAMNTEAFF. The CDR3 DNA follows: TGTGCCAGCAGTCCTGGACAGGCTATGAACACTGAAGCTTTCTTT.

The rearrangement joins TRBV5-1 to TRBJ2-1; 9 nucleotides align to TRBD2. The CDR3 sequence is 17 residues long. The ends lost 0 bases at V and 6 bases at J; junction bases unmatched: 10. Per germline, CDR1 SGHRS and CDR2 YFSETQ. The CDR3 loop is CASSLEGSGSGRNEQFF. CDR3 bases: TGCGCCAGCAGCTTGGAGGGTAGCGGGAGTGGTCGCAATGAGCAGTTCTTC.

This chain links TRBV19 with TRBJ2-1, with D maybe TRBD2 (6 bases). The CDR3 is 14 residues long. V lost 10 bases to trimming and J lost 3 bases, with 16 bases between them. Germline lookup yields CDR1 LNHDA and CDR2 SQIVND (reference sequence). The CDR3 loop reads CATKVAVFYNEQFF. DNA for the CDR3: TGTGCCACCAAGGTAGCGGTCTTCTACAATGAGCAGTTCTTC.

The chain carries TRBV4-1 and TRBJ1-5; D remains unclear. There are 13 residues in the CDR3. Per germline, CDR1 MGHRA and CDR2 YSYEKL. The germline V and J ends were trimmed by 3 bases and 5 bases, with 8 bases remaining between them. CDR3 protein: CASSQGRDQPQHF. The CDR3 nucleotides are TGCGCCAGCAGCCAGGGAAGGGATCAGCCCCAGCATTTT.

This sequence joins TRBV7-8 and TRBJ2-5, with 14 bases matching TRBD2. Germline assignment: CDR1 SGHVS and CDR2 FQNEAQ. V trimming: 5 bases; J trimming: 3 bases; junction bases outside the gene matches: 8. This CDR3 is 17 amino acids long. CDR3 sequence: CASSPRLAGGWEETQYF. The CDR3 DNA is TGTGCCAGCAGCCCCCGACTAGCGGGAGGGTGGGAAGAGACCCAGTACTTC.

This chain connects TRBV7-8 to TRBJ2-7; unclear D gene. Germline V gene sequence: CDR1 SGHVS, CDR2 FQNEAQ. Trimming took off 1 base at V and 0 bases at J, with 10 bases between the two ends. CDR3 size: 15 residues. CDR3 sequence reads: CASSLVALSSYEQYF. CDR3 nucleotide sequence: TGTGCCAGCAGCTTAGTGGCTCTGAGCTCCTACGAGCAGTACTTC.

On this clone itself: One junction end disagrees with the germline gene, perhaps due to a read error. This chain uses TRBV4-1 with TRBJ2-2; a weak D match, TRBD2 (7 bases). CDR1 is MGHRA, CDR2 YSYEKL, per germline. The CDR3 sequence is 20 residues long. This chain's CDR3 is CPSSQDPSGWEGANTGELFF. For the CDR3, the DNA is TGCCCCAGCAGCCAAGATCCAAGCGGGTGGGAGGGGGCGAACACCGGGGAGCTGTTTTTT.

The chain recombines TRBV6-5 with TRBJ2-7, with TRBD1 matching over 7 bases. Germline CDR1 reads MNHEY; CDR2 reads SVGAGI. V was clipped by 4 bases and J by 3 bases; unmatched bases: 6. CDR3 length: 14 residues. In DNA, the CDR3 is TGTGCCAGCAGTTTAACAGGGGCCGTCTACGAGCAGTACTTC. Protein product: CASSLTGAVYEQYF.

The V and J genes are TRBV5-1 and TRBJ2-7; 10 bases map to TRBD1. The V and J ends lost 2 bases and 2 bases, in that order; junction bases with no gene match: 4. Germline assignment: CDR1 SGHRS and CDR2 YFSETQ. The CDR3 is 15 residues long. CDR3 region: CASSLDRGLTYEQYF. CDR3 sequence (DNA): TGCGCCAGCAGCTTAGACAGGGGGCTAACCTACGAGCAGTACTTC.

The chain recombines TRBV2 with TRBJ2-7; 8 bases agree with TRBD2. In germline, CDR1 is SNHLY, CDR2 FYNNEI. Germline trimming cut 1 base from V and 0 bases from J; bases unmatched to any gene: 2. The length of the CDR3 is 15 residues. CDR3 sequence (DNA): TGTGCCAGCAGTGAAGGGGGGACTAGCTCCTACGAGCAGTACTTC. Residues: CASSEGGTSSYEQYF.

The chain is built from TRBV6-5 and TRBJ2-1; no clear D. Germline values: CDR1 MNHEY, CDR2 SVGAGI. The CDR3 length is 11 residues. V was cut by 7 bases and J by 9 bases, with 10 bases left in between. The CDR3: CASTDAGEQFF. Here the CDR3 DNA reads TGTGCCAGCACCGACGCTGGTGAGCAGTTCTTC.

The chain has TRBV10-3 and TRBJ2-1, with 13 bases aligning to TRBD2. The CDR3 totals 16 residues. V was clipped by 3 bases and J by 2 bases; unmatched bases: 1. CDR1 is ENHRY and CDR2 is SYGVKD in the germline V gene. CDR3 region: CAISDGTSGTYNEQFF. The CDR3 nucleotides are TGTGCCATCAGTGACGGGACTAGCGGGACCTACAATGAGCAGTTCTTC.

This clone appeared once. This chain links TRBV5-4 with TRBJ2-1, with 10 positions matching TRBD2. The CDR3 is 17 amino acids. From germline, CDR1 is SGHNT and CDR2 YYREEE (reference sequence). Trimming cost V 0 bases and J 2 bases; bases outside gene matches: 5. The DNA of the CDR3 is TGTGCCAGCAGCTTGGTGGCTAGCGGGAGTCCCTACAATGAGCAGTTCTTC. Amino acids: CASSLVASGSPYNEQFF.

This clone showed up just once. This rearrangement joins TRBV27 to TRBJ2-7; no clear D gene. Trimming stripped 4 bases from V and 2 bases from J, with 18 bases between. This CDR3 is 16 amino acids long. CDR1 MNHEY and CDR2 SMNVEV come from the germline V gene (reference sequence). In DNA, the CDR3 is TGTGCCAGCAGTTCCTCTTCGACTCATCCCCCCTACGAGCAGTACTTC. Its translation is CASSSSSTHPPYEQYF.

The rearrangement uses TRBV12-5 and TRBJ1-1; D is unresolved. The CDR3 is 15 residues long. V lost 0 bases and J lost 2, with 10 bases in between. Germline-derived CDR1 and CDR2 are LGHNT and FRNRAP. CDR3 amino acids: CASGLVPGSNTEAFF. In DNA form, the CDR3 reads TGTGCTAGTGGTTTGGTACCGGGGTCAAACACTGAAGCTTTCTTT.

This chain joins TRBV5-6 and TRBJ2-1; possible D gene TRBD1, 5 bases. V was pared by 2 bases and J by 5 bases, with 8 bases between. Germline V gene sequence: CDR1 SGHDT, CDR2 YYEEEE. This CDR3 region has 13 residues. CDR3 coding DNA: TGTGCCAGCAGCTTTCAGGGTCACAATGAGCAGTTCTTC. Translated: CASSFQGHNEQFF.

The V gene is TRBV7-9, the J gene TRBJ2-2; the D is unclear. CDR1 is SEHNR and CDR2 is FQNEAQ in the germline V gene (reference sequence). The germline V and J ends were trimmed by 5 bases and 5 bases, with 18 bases remaining between them. CDR3 length: 16 amino acids. The CDR3 DNA sequence: TGTGCCAGCAGCGACCCCAAAAAAAGAACAACCGGGGAGCTGTTTTTT. Its protein product is CASSDPKKRTTGELFF.